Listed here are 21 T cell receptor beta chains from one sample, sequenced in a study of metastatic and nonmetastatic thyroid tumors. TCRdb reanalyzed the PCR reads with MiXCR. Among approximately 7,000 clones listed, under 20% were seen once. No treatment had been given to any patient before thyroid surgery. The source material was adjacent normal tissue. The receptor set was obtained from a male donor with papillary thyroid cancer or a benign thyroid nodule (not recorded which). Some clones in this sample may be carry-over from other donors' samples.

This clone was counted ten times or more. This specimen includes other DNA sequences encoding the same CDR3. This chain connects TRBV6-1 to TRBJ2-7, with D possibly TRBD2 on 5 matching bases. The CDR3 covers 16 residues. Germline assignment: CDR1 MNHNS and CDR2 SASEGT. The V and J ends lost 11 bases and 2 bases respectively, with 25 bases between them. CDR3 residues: CAVGLPGPRRTYEQYV. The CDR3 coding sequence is TGTGCCGTAGGACTCCCGGGTCCGCGAAGAACCTACGAGCAGTACGTC.

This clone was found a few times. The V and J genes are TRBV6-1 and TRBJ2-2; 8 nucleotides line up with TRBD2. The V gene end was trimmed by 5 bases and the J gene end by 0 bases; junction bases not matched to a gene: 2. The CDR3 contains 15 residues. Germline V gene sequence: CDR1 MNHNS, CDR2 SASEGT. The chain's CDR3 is CASSPGLANTGELFF. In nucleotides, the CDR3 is TGTGCCAGCAGTCCGGGACTAGCGAACACCGGGGAGCTGTTTTTT.

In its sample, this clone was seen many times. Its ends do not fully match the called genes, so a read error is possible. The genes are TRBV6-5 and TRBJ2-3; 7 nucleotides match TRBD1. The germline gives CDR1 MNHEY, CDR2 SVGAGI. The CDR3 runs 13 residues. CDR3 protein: CASSWRREGALDF. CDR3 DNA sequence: TGTGCCAGCAGTTGGAGGAGAGAGGGGGCCTTGGATTTT.

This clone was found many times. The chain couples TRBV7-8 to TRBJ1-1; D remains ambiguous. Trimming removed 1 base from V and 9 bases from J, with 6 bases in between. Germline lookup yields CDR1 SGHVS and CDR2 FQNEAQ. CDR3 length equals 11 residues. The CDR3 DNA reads TGTGCCAGCAGCTTAGAAGGAAAAGCTTTCTTT. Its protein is CASSLEGKAFF.

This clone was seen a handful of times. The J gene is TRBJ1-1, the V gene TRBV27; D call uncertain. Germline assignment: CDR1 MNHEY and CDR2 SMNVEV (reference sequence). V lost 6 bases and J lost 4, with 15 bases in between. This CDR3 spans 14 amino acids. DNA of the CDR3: TGTGCCAGCAGCCCGACAAGAGTAGGCACTGAAGCTTTCTTT. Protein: CASSPTRVGTEAFF.

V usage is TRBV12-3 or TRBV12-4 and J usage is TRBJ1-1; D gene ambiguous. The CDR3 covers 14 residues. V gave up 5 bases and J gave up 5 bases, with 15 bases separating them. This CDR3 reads CASSPRRGTTEAFF. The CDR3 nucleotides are TGTGCCAGCAGTCCTCGGCGGGGAACTACTGAAGCTTTCTTT.

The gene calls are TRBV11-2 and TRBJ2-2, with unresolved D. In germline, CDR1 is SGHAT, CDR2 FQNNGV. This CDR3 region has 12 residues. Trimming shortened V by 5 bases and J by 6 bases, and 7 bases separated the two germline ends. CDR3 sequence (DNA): TGTGCCAGCAGCCTCGTAGCCGGGGAGCTGTTTTTT. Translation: CASSLVAGELFF.

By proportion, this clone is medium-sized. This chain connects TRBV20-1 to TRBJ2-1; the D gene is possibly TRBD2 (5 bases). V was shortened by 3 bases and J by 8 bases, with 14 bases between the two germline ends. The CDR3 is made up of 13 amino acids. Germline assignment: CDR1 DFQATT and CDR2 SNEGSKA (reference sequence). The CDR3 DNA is TGCAGTGCTAGGCCCACGGGGTGGGATGAGCAGTTCTTC. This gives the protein CSARPTGWDEQFF.

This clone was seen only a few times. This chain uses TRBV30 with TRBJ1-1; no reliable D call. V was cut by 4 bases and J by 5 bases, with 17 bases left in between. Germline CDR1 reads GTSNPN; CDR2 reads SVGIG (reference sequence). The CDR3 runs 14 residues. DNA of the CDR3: TGTGCCTGGATTCCCCGTGGGAGCCTGACTGAAGCTTTCTTT. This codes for CAWIPRGSLTEAFF.

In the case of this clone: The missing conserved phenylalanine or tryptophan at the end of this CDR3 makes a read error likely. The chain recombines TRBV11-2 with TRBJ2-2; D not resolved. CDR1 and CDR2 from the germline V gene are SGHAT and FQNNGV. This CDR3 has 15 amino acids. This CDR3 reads CASSSRRTNTGELFC. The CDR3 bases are TGTGCCAGCAGTTCCCGCCGGACCAACACAGGGGAGCTGTTTTGT.

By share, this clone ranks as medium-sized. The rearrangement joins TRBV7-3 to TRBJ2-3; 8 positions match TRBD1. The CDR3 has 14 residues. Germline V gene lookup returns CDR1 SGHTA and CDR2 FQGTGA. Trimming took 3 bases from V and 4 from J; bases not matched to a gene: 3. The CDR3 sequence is CASSFDRGADTQYF. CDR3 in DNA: TGTGCCAGCAGCTTCGACAGGGGCGCAGATACGCAGTATTTT.

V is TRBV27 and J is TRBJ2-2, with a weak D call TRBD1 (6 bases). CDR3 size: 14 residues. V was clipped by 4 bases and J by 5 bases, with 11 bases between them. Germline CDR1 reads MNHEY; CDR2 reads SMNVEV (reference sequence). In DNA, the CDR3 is TGTGCCAGCAGTTCGTATACAGGGACCGGGGAGCTGTTTTTT. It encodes CASSSYTGTGELFF.

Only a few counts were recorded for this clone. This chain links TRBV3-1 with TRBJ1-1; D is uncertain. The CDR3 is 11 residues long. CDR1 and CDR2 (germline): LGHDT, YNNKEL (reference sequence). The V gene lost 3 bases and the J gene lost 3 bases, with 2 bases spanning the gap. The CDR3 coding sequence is TGTGCCAGCAGCCAGGACACTGAAGCTTTCTTT. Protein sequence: CASSQDTEAFF.

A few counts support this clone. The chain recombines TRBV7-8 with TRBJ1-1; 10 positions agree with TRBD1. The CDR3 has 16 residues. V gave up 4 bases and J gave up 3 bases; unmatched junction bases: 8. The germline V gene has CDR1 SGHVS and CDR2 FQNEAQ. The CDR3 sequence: CASSSTGGIEYTEAFF. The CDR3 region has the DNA TGTGCCAGCAGCTCGACAGGGGGCATCGAATACACTGAAGCTTTCTTT.

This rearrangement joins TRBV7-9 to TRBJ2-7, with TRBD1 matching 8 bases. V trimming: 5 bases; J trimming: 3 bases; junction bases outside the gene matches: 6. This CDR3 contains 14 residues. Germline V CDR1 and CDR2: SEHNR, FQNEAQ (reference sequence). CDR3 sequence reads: CASSPQGGFYEQYF. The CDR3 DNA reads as TGTGCCAGCAGCCCACAGGGGGGTTTCTACGAGCAGTACTTC.

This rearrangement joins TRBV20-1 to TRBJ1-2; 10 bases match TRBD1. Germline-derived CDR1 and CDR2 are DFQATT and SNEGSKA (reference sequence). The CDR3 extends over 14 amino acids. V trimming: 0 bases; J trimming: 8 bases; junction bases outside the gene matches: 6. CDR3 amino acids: CSARDADRGYGYTF. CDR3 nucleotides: TGCAGTGCTAGAGATGCGGACAGGGGGTACGGCTACACCTTC.

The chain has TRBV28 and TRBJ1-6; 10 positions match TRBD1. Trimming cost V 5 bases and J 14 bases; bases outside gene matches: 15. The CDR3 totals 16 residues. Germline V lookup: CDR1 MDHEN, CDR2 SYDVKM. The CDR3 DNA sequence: TGTGCCAGCAGTGCGAGACAGGGGGCCATAGGGGAGACCCTCCACTTT. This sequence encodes CASSARQGAIGETLHF. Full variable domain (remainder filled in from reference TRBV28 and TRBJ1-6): DVKVTQSSRYLVKRTGEKVFLECVQDMDHENMFWYRQDPGLGLRLIYFSYDVKMKEKGDIPEGYSVSREKKERFSLILESASTNQTSMYLCASSARQGAIGETLHFGNGTRLTVT.

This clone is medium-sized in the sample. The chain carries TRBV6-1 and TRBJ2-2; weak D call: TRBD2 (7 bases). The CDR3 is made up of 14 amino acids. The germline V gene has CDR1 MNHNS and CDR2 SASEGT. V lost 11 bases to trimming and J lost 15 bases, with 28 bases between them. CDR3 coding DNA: TGTGCCTGCCGTGTAGGGCTCGGGAGAGGGGGGGTGTTTTTT. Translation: CACRVGLGRGGVFF.

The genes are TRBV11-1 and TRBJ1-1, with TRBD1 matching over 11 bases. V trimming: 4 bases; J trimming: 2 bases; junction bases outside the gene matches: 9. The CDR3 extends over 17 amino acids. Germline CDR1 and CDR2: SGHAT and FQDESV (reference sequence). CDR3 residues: CASSSGQGAYINTEAFF. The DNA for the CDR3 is TGTGCCAGCAGCTCCGGACAGGGGGCGTATATCAACACTGAAGCTTTCTTT.

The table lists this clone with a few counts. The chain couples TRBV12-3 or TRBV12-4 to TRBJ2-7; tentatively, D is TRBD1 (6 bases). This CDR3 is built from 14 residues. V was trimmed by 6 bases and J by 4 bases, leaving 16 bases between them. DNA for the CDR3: TGTGCCAGCAGCCTTGAGCAGGGGTCGTACGAGCAGTACTTC. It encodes CASSLEQGSYEQYF.

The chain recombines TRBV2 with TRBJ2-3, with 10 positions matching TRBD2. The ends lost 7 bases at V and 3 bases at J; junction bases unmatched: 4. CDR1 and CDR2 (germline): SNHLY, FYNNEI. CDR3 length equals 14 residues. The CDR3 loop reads CASNEAGGTDTQYF. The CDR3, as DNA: TGTGCCAGCAACGAAGCGGGGGGGACAGATACGCAGTATTTT. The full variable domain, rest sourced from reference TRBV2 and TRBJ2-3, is EPEVTQTPSHQVTQMGQEVILRCVPISNHLYFYWYRQILGQKVEFLVSFYNNEISEKSEIFDDQFSVERPDGSNFTLKIRSTKLEDSAMYFCASNEAGGTDTQYFGPGTRLTVL.